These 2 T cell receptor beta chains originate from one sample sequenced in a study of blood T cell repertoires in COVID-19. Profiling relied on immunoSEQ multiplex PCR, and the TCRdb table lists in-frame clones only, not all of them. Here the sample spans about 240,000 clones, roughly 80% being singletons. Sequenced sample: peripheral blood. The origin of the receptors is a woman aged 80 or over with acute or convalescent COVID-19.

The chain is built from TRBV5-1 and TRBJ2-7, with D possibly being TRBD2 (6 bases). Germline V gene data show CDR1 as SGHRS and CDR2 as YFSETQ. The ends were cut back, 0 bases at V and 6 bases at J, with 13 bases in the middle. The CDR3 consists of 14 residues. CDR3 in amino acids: CASSLDPGVGEQYF. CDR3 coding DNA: TGCGCCAGCAGCTTGGATCCGGGGGTGGGCGAGCAGTACTTC. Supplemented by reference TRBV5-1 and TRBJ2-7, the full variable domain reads KAGVTQTPRYLIKTRGQQVTLSCSPISGHRSVSWYQQTPGQGLQFLFEYFSETQRNKGNFPGRFSGRQFSNSRSEMNVSTLELGDSALYLCASSLDPGVGEQYFGPGTRLTVT.

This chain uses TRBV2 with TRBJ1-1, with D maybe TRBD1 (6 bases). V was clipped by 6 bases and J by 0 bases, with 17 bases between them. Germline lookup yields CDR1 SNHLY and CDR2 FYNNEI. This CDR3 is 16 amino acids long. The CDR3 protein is CASSFLSGAMNTEAFF. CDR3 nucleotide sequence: TGTGCCAGCAGCTTCCTCTCAGGGGCGATGAACACTGAAGCTTTCTTT.